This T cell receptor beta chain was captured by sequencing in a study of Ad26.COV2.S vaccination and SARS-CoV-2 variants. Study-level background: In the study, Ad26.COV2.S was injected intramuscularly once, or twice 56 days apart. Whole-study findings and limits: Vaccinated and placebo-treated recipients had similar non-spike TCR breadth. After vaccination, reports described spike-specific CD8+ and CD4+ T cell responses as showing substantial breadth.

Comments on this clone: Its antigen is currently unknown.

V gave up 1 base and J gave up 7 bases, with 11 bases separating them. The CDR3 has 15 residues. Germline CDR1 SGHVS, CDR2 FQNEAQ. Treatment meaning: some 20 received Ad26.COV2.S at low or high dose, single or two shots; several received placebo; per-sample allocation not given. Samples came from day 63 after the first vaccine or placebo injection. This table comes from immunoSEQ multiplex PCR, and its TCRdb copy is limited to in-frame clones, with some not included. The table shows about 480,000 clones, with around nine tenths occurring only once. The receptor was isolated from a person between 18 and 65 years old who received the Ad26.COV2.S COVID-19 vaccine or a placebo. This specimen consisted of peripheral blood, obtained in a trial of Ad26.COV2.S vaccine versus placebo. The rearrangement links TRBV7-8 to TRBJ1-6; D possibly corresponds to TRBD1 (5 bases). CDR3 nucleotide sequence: TGTGCCAGCAGCTTAGGTGGGGGGTCGAATTCACCCCTCCACTTT. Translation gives CASSLGGGSNSPLHF.